The 8 T cell receptor beta chains below were found in one sample sequenced in a study of graft-versus-host responses after intestinal transplantation (dated by TCRdb to 2020 to 2023). According to the study, the label for this sample's time point signals: cells obtained before transplantation from donor or recipient. Library generation was performed with the immunoSEQ multiplex PCR assay. Held by TCRdb, this immuneACCESS table contains in-frame sequences only and omits some clones. Under half of the omission traces to an unresolved V gene where checked; the cause of the rest is unknown. The sample table shows about 78,000 clones, and roughly 90% are seen once. The ten largest make up roughly 4% of the sample. Their cognate antigens are unknown. The material sequenced was unstimulated CD8+ T cells sorted from spleen or lymph node cells, taken before transplant. These receptors all come from a human donor who was the organ donor for an intestinal transplant.

In this sample, this clone turned up once. CDR3 residues: CASSQEDRGNEKLFF. The CDR3 nucleotides read TGCGCCAGCAGCCAAGAGGACAGGGGGAATGAAAAACTGTTTTTT. The chain carries TRBV4-1 and TRBJ1-4; 10 bases agree with TRBD1. Germline CDR1 is MGHRA and CDR2 is YSYEKL. CDR3 length: 15 amino acids. The junction had 0 bases not matched to a gene; V was cut back by 0 bases and J by 5 bases.

The V and J genes are TRBV7-9 and TRBJ1-1; D is possibly TRBD1 (6 bases). This CDR3 has 12 amino acids. The germline V gene has CDR1 SEHNR and CDR2 FQNEAQ (reference sequence). V was pared by 7 bases and J by 4 bases, with 10 bases between. The chain's CDR3 is CASILGATEAFF. In DNA form, the CDR3 reads TGTGCCAGCATCTTGGGGGCCACTGAAGCTTTCTTT.

This clone was counted only a few times. The same CDR3 arises from other DNA sequences in this sample as well. This chain connects TRBV5-4 to TRBJ2-2; 13 bases line up with TRBD2. This CDR3 comprises 17 residues. Per germline, CDR1 SGHNT and CDR2 YYREEE (reference sequence). The ends lost 1 base at V and 4 bases at J; junction bases unmatched: 4. The CDR3 spells CASSLTSGGAATGELFF. In nucleotides, the CDR3 is TGTGCCAGCAGCTTGACTAGCGGGGGGGCGGCCACCGGGGAGCTGTTTTTT.

V is TRBV28 and J is TRBJ2-2, with TRBD1 matching over 8 bases. Germline CDR1 and CDR2: MDHEN and SYDVKM. Germline trimming cut 1 base from V and 7 bases from J; bases unmatched to any gene: 11. The CDR3 covers 17 residues. The CDR3: CASSLSPPGGNGGELFF. Here the CDR3 DNA reads TGTGCCAGCAGTTTATCTCCTCCAGGGGGCAATGGCGGGGAGCTGTTTTTT.

This rearrangement joins TRBV28 to TRBJ1-6, with D unclear. Germline V gene lookup returns CDR1 MDHEN and CDR2 SYDVKM. The V end lost 5 bases, the J end lost 7 bases, and 15 bases lay between the germline ends. The CDR3 sequence is 15 residues long. CDR3 coding DNA: TGTGCCAGCAGTCACTACCTAAAACGGAATTCACCCCTCCACTTT. Its protein product is CASSHYLKRNSPLHF.

The chain uses TRBV13 and TRBJ1-2; D is possibly TRBD1 (5 bases). The ends were cut back, 5 bases at V and 6 bases at J, with 10 bases in the middle. The CDR3 extends over 12 amino acids. Germline lookup yields CDR1 PRHDT and CDR2 FYEKMQ (reference sequence). The CDR3 loop reads CASSPGTDGYTF. The DNA for the CDR3 is TGTGCCAGCAGCCCCGGGACTGATGGCTACACCTTC.

The chain has TRBV2 and TRBJ2-3, with D perhaps matching TRBD2 (6 bases). Germline loops: CDR1 SNHLY, CDR2 FYNNEI. Deletions cut 1 base from V and 2 bases from J, with 7 bases between. The CDR3 is 14 residues long. CDR3 nucleotides: TGTGCCAGCAGTGAAGAACTAGCCACAGATACGCAGTATTTT. Protein product: CASSEELATDTQYF.

The J gene is TRBJ2-1, the V gene TRBV14; D unclear. The CDR3 is 15 amino acids. V gave up 4 bases and J gave up 0 bases, with 10 bases separating them. The germline gives CDR1 SGHDN, CDR2 FVKESK. The CDR3 reads CASSPFSSSYNEQFF. In nucleotides, the CDR3 is TGTGCCAGCAGCCCATTTAGTAGCTCCTACAATGAGCAGTTCTTC.